A single sample is the source of the 10 T cell receptor beta chains below, sequenced in a study of naive and memory T cell subsets. Study-level findings and limits: Naive repertoires, especially CD8, held a few larger clonotypes, possibly memory cells re-expressing CD45RA.

Antigen specificity for these receptors is unknown. Both TRBC1 and TRBC2 were covered by a beta constant-region primer of two equimolar oligonucleotides. Four rounds of PCR amplified the ligated cDNA using nested alpha and beta constant-region primers plus SP2. TCRdb reprocessed the UMI-ligation and nested PCR reads with MiXCR, giving one entry per CDR3 protein. The data show 120,000 to 150,000 distinct CDR3 sequences, with 22% seen just once and 0.095% to 0.12% held by the top ten. Sequencing was performed on naive CD4+ T cells from blood. All receptors come from a human donor in good health.

This sequence joins TRBV10-3 and TRBJ1-4; no definite D call. This CDR3 contains 12 residues. CDR1 is ENHRY, CDR2 SYGVKD, per germline. Trimming cost V 10 bases and J 8 bases, with 14 bases left between them. The CDR3 nucleotides read TGTGCCAGCTCTCCGGCTGGAGAAAAACTGTTTTTT. Translation: CASSPAGEKLFF.

The chain couples TRBV25-1 to TRBJ2-1; D perhaps matches TRBD2 (6 bases). V lost 4 bases and J 11 bases, leaving 12 bases between the germline ends. Germline values: CDR1 MGHDK, CDR2 SYGVNS. This CDR3 region has 12 residues. CDR3 DNA sequence: TGTGCCAGCAGTGGGACACTAGCTCAGCAGTTCTTC. The encoded protein is CASSGTLAQQFF.

This clonotype showed up just a few times. CDR3 residues: CASSPTSGVTDTQYF. CDR3 nucleotide sequence: TGTGCCAGCAGTCCAACTAGCGGCGTCACAGATACGCAGTATTTT. V and J are TRBV7-9 and TRBJ2-3; TRBD2 matches 8 bases. Germline V gene data show CDR1 as SEHNR and CDR2 as FQNEAQ (reference sequence). The CDR3 is 15 amino acids. V trimming: 6 bases; J trimming: 2 bases; junction bases outside the gene matches: 7.

V is TRBV18 and J is TRBJ2-4; 11 bases are a match to TRBD1. With 1 base clipped from V and 0 bases from J, the junction kept 5 bases outside the gene matches. The length of the CDR3 is 18 residues. Germline CDR1 and CDR2: KGHSH and LQKENI. The CDR3 coding sequence is TGTGCCAGCTCACCACGGGACAGGGGGAATCTAGCCAAAAACATTCAGTACTTC. It is translated as CASSPRDRGNLAKNIQYF.

This rearrangement joins TRBV20-1 to TRBJ2-1, with 9 bases aligning to TRBD1. Germline V gives CDR1 DFQATT, CDR2 SNEGSKA (reference sequence). V lost 5 bases to trimming and J lost 6 bases; unmatched junction nucleotides: 8. The CDR3 is made up of 14 amino acids. The CDR3 protein is CSAYRMDRGNEQFF. CDR3 in DNA: TGCAGTGCTTATAGGATGGACAGGGGCAATGAGCAGTTCTTC.

This clonotype was counted a few times. The rearrangement uses TRBV7-9 and TRBJ1-1; D is perhaps TRBD1 (5 bases). Germline V gene lookup returns CDR1 SEHNR and CDR2 FQNEAQ (reference sequence). Trimming removed 3 bases at V and 4 bases at J, with 33 bases between. This CDR3 comprises 21 residues. This CDR3 reads CASSFRYGGDPRSSGGTEAFF. CDR3 coding DNA: TGTGCCAGCAGCTTTCGGTATGGGGGGGATCCCAGGTCGAGTGGAGGCACTGAAGCTTTCTTT.

This clonotype was counted many times. The genes are TRBV11-2 and TRBJ2-1; D possibly corresponds to TRBD1 (5 bases). The CDR3 runs 17 residues. The germline gives CDR1 SGHAT, CDR2 FQNNGV. V was pared by 1 base and J by 2 bases, with 15 bases between. CDR3 coding DNA: TGTGCCAGCAGCTTAGGGTATAACAGGATTGCCTACAATGAGCAGTTCTTC. Its protein product is CASSLGYNRIAYNEQFF.

The J gene is TRBJ2-7, the V gene TRBV29-1; 13 bases map to TRBD2. Germline-derived CDR1 and CDR2 are SQVTM and ANQGSEA. The CDR3 has 14 amino acids. V shed 7 bases, J shed 7 bases, and the junction held 10 bases outside the gene matches. For the CDR3, the DNA is TGCAGCGCAAGGCGACTAGCGGGAGGACAGGAGCAGTACTTC. This sequence encodes CSARRLAGGQEQYF.

The chain carries TRBV5-4 and TRBJ2-3; 8 nucleotides match TRBD1. This CDR3 is 12 amino acids long. Germline V CDR1 and CDR2: SGHNT, YYREEE (reference sequence). Trimming at V came to 4 bases and at J to 13 bases, leaving 8 bases not matched to a gene. The CDR3: CASSRDRTFKYF. CDR3 nucleotide sequence: TGTGCCAGCAGCCGGGACAGGACGTTTAAGTATTTT.

The V call is TRBV10-3, the J call TRBJ1-2; D ambiguous. Trimming removed 0 bases from V and 6 bases from J, with 11 bases in between. The length of the CDR3 is 14 residues. Germline V gene data show CDR1 as ENHRY and CDR2 as SYGVKD. The CDR3 nucleotides read TGTGCCATCAGTGAGTCGGCTTTTGGGGATGGCTACACCTTC. Its protein is CAISESAFGDGYTF.